These 29 T cell receptor beta chains share one sample of origin, sequenced in a study of OX40 agonist ivuxolimab in advanced cancers. TCRdb's copy holds only in-frame clones and misses some; the assay was immunoSEQ multiplex PCR. The sample has about 37,000 clones, almost 80% seen once. Sequencing was performed on CD4+ or CD8+ T cells sorted from blood, taken in a trial of the OX40 agonist ivuxolimab. The source is an adult with an advanced solid tumor such as melanoma, head and neck, liver or kidney cancer.

V is TRBV15 and J is TRBJ2-7; 8 bases line up with TRBD2. V was pared by 1 base and J by 5 bases, with 10 bases of the junction left unmatched. CDR3 size: 16 residues. The germline CDR1 and CDR2 sequences are LNHNV and YYDKDF (reference sequence). CDR3 nucleotides: TGTGCCACCAGCAGAGCAATGGCGGGAGGAGGGAACGAGCAGTACTTC. Amino acids: CATSRAMAGGGNEQYF.

CDR3 sequence reads: CASGPTGTYGYTF. The DNA of the CDR3 is TGTGCCAGCGGACCAACAGGGACCTATGGCTACACCTTC. The rearrangement uses TRBV6-6 and TRBJ1-2; TRBD1 might be the D (6 bases). Germline CDR1 is MNHNY and CDR2 is SVGAGI (reference sequence). V lost 8 bases and J 4 bases, leaving 14 bases between the germline ends. The CDR3 spans 13 residues.

The rearrangement uses TRBV6-5 and TRBJ1-2, with a possible D match to TRBD1 (6 bases). CDR1 is MNHEY, CDR2 SVGAGI, per germline. The CDR3 contains 14 residues. Trimming cost V 6 bases and J 4 bases, with 15 bases left between them. The CDR3 sequence is CASSYDDRLYGYTF. The CDR3 region has the DNA TGTGCCAGCAGCTACGATGACAGGCTCTATGGCTACACCTTC.

This sequence joins TRBV6-1 and TRBJ1-5; no clear D gene. This CDR3 region has 12 residues. V was trimmed by 3 bases and J by 0 bases, leaving 0 bases between them. The germline V gene encodes CDR1 MNHNS and CDR2 SASEGT. CDR3 DNA sequence: TGTGCCAGCAGTGATAGCAATCAGCCCCAGCATTTT. This encodes CASSDSNQPQHF.

The sample holds a few counts of this clone. The rearrangement uses TRBV12-5 and TRBJ1-6; D is uncertain. Germline lookup yields CDR1 LGHNT and CDR2 FRNRAP. The CDR3 is 14 residues long. V gave up 5 bases and J gave up 9 bases, with 14 bases separating them. The CDR3 sequence: CASGDGVGISPLHF. In nucleotides, the CDR3 is TGTGCTAGTGGTGACGGGGTCGGCATTTCACCCCTCCACTTT.

The rearrangement links TRBV6-1 to TRBJ2-1, with D perhaps TRBD1 or TRBD2 (7 bases each). V was shortened by 2 bases and J by 7 bases, with 18 bases between the two germline ends. The CDR3 spans 16 residues. The germline CDR1 and CDR2 sequences are MNHNS and SASEGT. CDR3 nucleotide sequence: TGTGCCAGCAGTGAACCTCAGGGGGGGTGGAGGAATGAGCAGTTCTTC. It is translated as CASSEPQGGWRNEQFF.

The chain uses TRBV7-8 and TRBJ1-1; TRBD1 is a possible D gene (5 bases). The CDR3 spans 15 residues. The V end lost 1 base, the J end lost 1 base, and 10 bases lay between the germline ends. Germline lookup yields CDR1 SGHVS and CDR2 FQNEAQ. CDR3 protein: CASSLGYGANTEAFF. The CDR3 DNA is TGTGCCAGCAGCTTAGGTTACGGGGCGAACACTGAAGCTTTCTTT.

V usage is TRBV5-1 and J usage is TRBJ1-2; D remains unclear. The CDR3 covers 13 residues. The germline gives CDR1 SGHRS, CDR2 YFSETQ. Trimming cost V 7 bases and J 5 bases, with 15 bases left between them. CDR3 protein: CASGPGSRYGYTF. The CDR3 region has the DNA TGCGCCAGCGGTCCGGGAAGTCGGTATGGCTACACCTTC.

The chain joins TRBV5-5 to TRBJ2-7; a weak D match, TRBD2 (6 bases). V lost 4 bases and J lost 0, with 14 bases in between. This CDR3 has 15 residues. Germline assignment: CDR1 SGHKS and CDR2 YYEKEE (reference sequence). The DNA of the CDR3 is TGTGCCAGCAGCCAACTTAGCGGAGCCTCCTACGAGCAGTACTTC. Translation gives CASSQLSGASYEQYF.

The rearrangement uses TRBV7-2 and TRBJ2-5; TRBD2 might be the D (6 bases). Trimming pared 4 bases from V and 4 bases from J, leaving 16 bases between. Per the germline V gene, CDR1 is SGHTA and CDR2 is FQGNSA. The CDR3 loop spans 15 amino acids. The CDR3 sequence: CASSSKPGVPETQYF. The CDR3, as DNA: TGTGCCAGCAGCTCCAAGCCGGGGGTCCCAGAGACCCAGTACTTC.

This clone showed up just once. The V gene is TRBV11-2, the J gene TRBJ1-2; 7 nucleotides align to TRBD1. CDR3 length: 13 residues. After removal of 1 base from V and 5 bases from J, the junction contained 1 base not matched to a gene. Germline V gene sequence: CDR1 SGHAT, CDR2 FQNNGV. CDR3 region: CASSLGDRYGYTF. The CDR3 DNA is TGTGCCAGCAGCTTAGGGGACAGATATGGCTACACCTTC.

Concerning this clone itself: The sample contains more than one DNA sequence encoding this CDR3. The J gene is TRBJ2-7, the V gene TRBV30; D gene ambiguous. V was shortened by 2 bases and J by 0 bases, with 8 bases between the two germline ends. This CDR3 has 13 amino acids. Germline V gene sequence: CDR1 GTSNPN, CDR2 SVGIG (reference sequence). As DNA, the CDR3 is TGTGCCTGGAGTAGGCGGAGCTCCTACGAGCAGTACTTC. Translation gives CAWSRRSSYEQYF.

This clone was counted once. The chain combines TRBV19 with TRBJ2-7, with D unclear. This CDR3 has 13 amino acids. In germline, CDR1 is LNHDA, CDR2 SQIVND (reference sequence). Deletions cut 3 bases from V and 3 bases from J, with 9 bases between. The CDR3 reads CASSMGSIYEQYF. DNA for the CDR3: TGTGCCAGTAGTATGGGCAGCATCTACGAGCAGTACTTC.

This chain connects TRBV5-1 to TRBJ2-2; unclear D gene. Germline V gives CDR1 SGHRS, CDR2 YFSETQ. The CDR3 length is 13 residues. V gave up 0 bases and J gave up 5 bases, with 5 bases separating them. The CDR3 reads CASSLESTGELFF. The CDR3 nucleotides are TGCGCCAGCAGCTTGGAATCTACCGGGGAGCTGTTTTTT.

This clone showed up just a few times. The chain combines TRBV19 with TRBJ1-2, with unresolved D. Germline CDR1 and CDR2: LNHDA and SQIVND (reference sequence). V was clipped by 5 bases and J by 1 base, with 8 bases between them. The CDR3 runs 13 residues. The CDR3 here is CASSYLDNYGYTF. CDR3 DNA sequence: TGTGCCAGTAGTTACTTAGATAACTATGGCTACACCTTC.

The V call is TRBV19, the J call TRBJ1-1; 7 bases are a match to TRBD1. The ends lost 9 bases at V and 1 base at J; junction bases unmatched: 8. The CDR3 runs 14 residues. Germline-derived CDR1 and CDR2 are LNHDA and SQIVND (reference sequence). CDR3 coding DNA: TGTGCCAGCTTAGAAGGGGGCACGAACACTGAAGCTTTCTTT. Translation: CASLEGGTNTEAFF.

This chain connects TRBV28 to TRBJ2-1; 7 bases are shared with TRBD1. After removal of 5 bases from V and 7 bases from J, the junction contained 5 bases not matched to a gene. Germline-derived CDR1 and CDR2 are MDHEN and SYDVKM. There are 13 residues in the CDR3. DNA of the CDR3: TGTGCCAGCAGTCTGGGACAGCGGAATGAGCAGTTCTTC. It codes for CASSLGQRNEQFF.

V gene TRBV19 combines with J gene TRBJ2-5; 10 bases agree with TRBD1. The end of the DNA is better explained by TRBJ2-7, so the J call may be wrong. Germline values: CDR1 LNHDA, CDR2 SQIVND (reference sequence). The CDR3 runs 15 residues. The CDR3 is CASSILGTGADEQYF. Here the CDR3 DNA reads TGTGCCAGTAGTATCTTGGGGACAGGGGCGGACGAGCAGTACTTC.

The V call is TRBV18, the J call TRBJ1-1; TRBD1 might be the D (5 bases). V lost 0 bases, J lost 7 bases, and 9 bases lay in between. The CDR3 covers 13 residues. The germline CDR1 and CDR2 sequences are KGHSH and LQKENI. This chain's CDR3 is CASSPPVGDEAFF. Here the CDR3 DNA reads TGTGCCAGCTCACCACCGGTAGGGGATGAAGCTTTCTTT. The whole variable domain, remainder taken from reference TRBV18 and TRBJ1-1, is NAGVMQNPRHLVRRRGQEARLRCSPMKGHSHVYWYRQLPEEGLKFMVYLQKENIIDESGMPKERFSAEFPKEGPSILRIQQVVRGDSAAYFCASSPPVGDEAFFGQGTRLTVV.

This clone was detected a few times. The chain uses TRBV28 and TRBJ1-1, with D hard to call. Germline loops: CDR1 MDHEN, CDR2 SYDVKM. This CDR3 has 12 residues. The V end was cut by 6 bases, the J end by 5 bases, with 10 bases between. The CDR3 sequence is CASSQWITEAFF. The CDR3 DNA sequence: TGTGCCAGCAGCCAGTGGATTACTGAAGCTTTCTTT.

The chain is built from TRBV29-1 and TRBJ1-1; 7 nucleotides line up with TRBD1. Unmatched junction bases numbered 5, after V lost 1 base and J lost 6 bases. CDR1 and CDR2 from the germline V gene are SQVTM and ANQGSEA. This CDR3 has 13 amino acids. CDR3 in amino acids: CSVEVSGGAEAFF. The CDR3 DNA sequence: TGCAGCGTTGAAGTTTCAGGGGGGGCTGAAGCTTTCTTT.

The V call is TRBV5-1, the J call TRBJ2-3; 7 positions agree with TRBD2. CDR1 and CDR2 (germline): SGHRS, YFSETQ. J lost 2 bases, V lost 0 bases, and 9 bases had no gene match. The CDR3 length is 17 residues. CDR3 in amino acids: CASSLVRQRDPTDTQYF. Written as DNA, the CDR3 is TGCGCCAGCAGCTTGGTAAGGCAGCGGGACCCCACAGATACGCAGTATTTT.

The gene calls are TRBV27 and TRBJ2-5; 11 nucleotides match TRBD2. V gave up 5 bases and J gave up 7 bases; unmatched junction bases: 6. Germline assignment: CDR1 MNHEY and CDR2 SMNVEV (reference sequence). There are 14 residues in the CDR3. CDR3 nucleotide sequence: TGTGCCAGCAGTCCCCTAGCGGGGGGTGGGACCCAGTACTTC. It specifies CASSPLAGGGTQYF.

The rearrangement uses TRBV19 and TRBJ1-1; TRBD1 matches at 7 bases. Germline CDR1 LNHDA, CDR2 SQIVND (reference sequence). V lost 4 bases, J lost 8 bases, and 10 bases stayed unmatched. This CDR3 has 14 residues. The CDR3 bases are TGTGCCAGTAGTACCTTCGCCAAGGACAGGGAAGCTTTCTTT. It yields the protein CASSTFAKDREAFF. Full variable domain (outside the CDR3, taken from reference TRBV19 and TRBJ1-1): DGGITQSPKYLFRKEGQNVTLSCEQNLNHDAMYWYRQDPGQGLRLIYYSQIVNDFQKGDIAEGYSVSREKKESFPLTVTSAQKNPTAFYLCASSTFAKDREAFFGQGTRLTVV.

The chain combines TRBV27 with TRBJ1-2, with D tentatively TRBD1 (5 bases). V was shortened by 1 base and J by 14 bases, with 23 bases between the two germline ends. The CDR3 covers 15 residues. In germline, CDR1 is MNHEY, CDR2 SMNVEV (reference sequence). The CDR3 loop is CASSLWGNPIIPETF. The CDR3 coding sequence is TGTGCCAGCAGTTTATGGGGGAACCCAATCATCCCGGAAACCTTC.

V usage is TRBV7-6 and J usage is TRBJ1-1; D call uncertain. CDR3 length equals 15 residues. Trimming took off 1 base at V and 2 bases at J, with 11 bases between the two ends. Germline CDR1 SGHVS, CDR2 FNYEAQ. This CDR3 reads CASSLVGQANTEAFF. The CDR3 DNA sequence: TGTGCCAGCAGCTTAGTGGGCCAGGCCAACACTGAAGCTTTCTTT.

The genes are TRBV7-3 and TRBJ1-2, with D unclear. Deletions cut 5 bases from V and 8 bases from J, with 15 bases between. The CDR3 consists of 13 residues. The germline V gene has CDR1 SGHTA and CDR2 FQGTGA. The DNA of the CDR3 is TGTGCCAGCAGCCCTACGAGCTCGGGGGGCTACACCTTC. It specifies CASSPTSSGGYTF.

The rearrangement links TRBV5-1 to TRBJ2-7, with no clear D. Germline V gene sequence: CDR1 SGHRS, CDR2 YFSETQ. The CDR3 covers 15 residues. V was cut by 1 base and J by 0 bases, with 11 bases left in between. In DNA, the CDR3 is TGCGCCAGCAGCTTGAGGTCCTACAGCTCCTACGAGCAGTACTTC. As protein: CASSLRSYSSYEQYF.

This chain links TRBV5-1 with TRBJ1-2, with D possibly TRBD1 on 6 matching bases. The CDR3 totals 15 residues. CDR1 SGHRS and CDR2 YFSETQ come from the germline V gene. Trimming removed 0 bases from V and 0 bases from J, with 9 bases in between. The CDR3 protein is CASSLGGTTNYGYTF. In nucleotides, the CDR3 is TGCGCCAGCAGCTTGGGGGGGACAACTAACTATGGCTACACCTTC.